This T cell receptor (beta chain) is drawn from a study of beta chain features in type 1 diabetes. Overall study findings and caveats: Junctions at VDJ sites from type 1 diabetes patients had fewer insertions and more deletions. Any HLA type influence on TCRB rearrangement was left unresolved here. Within each of all four CD4+ subsets, Type 1 diabetes patients had TCRB CDR3s that were moderately but significantly shorter.

Comment on this clone: Its antigen is not identified.

Sorting of CD4+ naive, central memory, regulatory and stem cell-like memory cells was performed via CD45RO/CCR7/CD25/CD127/CD95/CD27. V lost 2 bases to trimming and J lost 6 bases, with 8 bases between them. This CDR3 contains 13 residues. Germline V gene sequence: CDR1 LNHDA, CDR2 SQIVND (reference sequence). The sequenced template was cDNA made from the entire isolated RNA. Only in-frame clones appear in the TCRdb table, and some are missing; sequencing was by immunoSEQ multiplex PCR. The sample carries about 150,000 clones, about 8.5% recorded once. The J gene is TRBJ2-1, the V gene TRBV19, with a possible D match to TRBD1 (5 bases). Sequencing used central memory CD4+ T cells from blood. The TCR was taken from a man younger than 35 in good health. The CDR3 DNA reads TGTGCCAGTAGTATACAGGGAAGCAATGAGCAGTTCTTC. This gives the protein CASSIQGSNEQFF.